This TCR beta chain comes out of a study of T cells after yellow fever vaccination. Findings and limits, study-wide: Weaker overall, the secondary response nonetheless peaked faster (day 5 versus 15).

This clonotype has just a few counts. What it binds is unknown. From the 5' RACE reads, TCRdb called clonotypes with MiXCR, one entry per CDR3 protein. The table shows a few hundred thousand distinct CDR3 sequences, with about 6% occurring only once. Deletions cut 5 bases from V and 2 bases from J, with 16 bases between. This CDR3 region has 15 residues. Germline CDR1 LNHDA, CDR2 SQIVND (reference sequence). The receptor's source is a man under 40 who received the YFV17D yellow fever vaccine. The chain joins TRBV19 to TRBJ2-7; possible D gene TRBD2, 6 bases. This sample comprised PBMCs, obtained 5 days after the yellow fever booster vaccination. CDR3 nucleotide sequence: TGTGCCAGTAGTCCTCGCGGGGAGATCCCCTACGAGCAGTACTTC. It encodes CASSPRGEIPYEQYF.